This TCR beta chain was recovered during a study of response to subunit inactivated influenza vaccine. This CDR3 has 16 residues. V lost 4 bases to trimming and J lost 7 bases; unmatched junction nucleotides: 8. The germline gives CDR1 SEHNR, CDR2 FQNEAQ (reference sequence). TCRdb re-called the RT-PCR reads with MiXCR, one entry per CDR3 protein. The data show approximately 250,000 distinct CDR3 sequences, 9% to 15% seen once. This clonotype was detected a few times. This chain joins TRBV7-9 and TRBJ2-2, with 11 bases lining up with TRBD1. This TCR was sampled from a man over 45 who received an inactivated influenza vaccine. The sequencing here drew on non-naive T cells sorted from PBMCs, taken 14 to 15 days before vaccination. The CDR3 DNA follows: TGTGCCAGCAGCTACGCCGGGACAGGGGGTGTCGGGGAGCTGTTTTTT. Protein product: CASSYAGTGGVGELFF.